This T cell receptor beta chain is drawn from a study of human T cells and chemical hapten exposure. Findings of the study overall: Once DPC sensitization occurred, TCRs above 1 in 1000 frequency showed no change. The presence of alopecia in the donors means their immune response may differ from healthy people's.

This clonotype was seen at least ten times. Its antigen remains unidentified. Stated time point: patch test 3, about 24 weeks after DPC sensitization. Treatment given: therapeutic diphenylcyclopropenone sensitization with weekly scalp DPC. The CDR3 consists of 12 residues. CDR1 is MDHEN, CDR2 SYDVKM, per germline. V was shortened by 5 bases and J by 0 bases, with 5 bases between the two germline ends. Authors' processing steps: Sample TCR totals centred on a median of around 92,000, ranging about 20,000 to 700,000. TCRdb re-called the RACE reads with MiXCR, one entry per CDR3 protein. None of the V and J calls come from the authors' own analysis; TCRdb made them. The profile covers 82,000 or so distinct CDR3 sequences, with under 15% appearing a single time and approximately 6.2% taken by the ten largest.

The sequence was obtained from a woman aged 45 to 65 with alopecia areata. Some clones in this sample may be carry-over from other donors' samples. Source: whole blood, taken in connection with sensitization to the hapten diphenylcyclopropenone (DPC). The chain has TRBV28 and TRBJ2-7; D call uncertain. The CDR3 bases are TGTGCCAGCAGTCTCAACTCCTACGAGCAGTACTTC. It yields the protein CASSLNSYEQYF.